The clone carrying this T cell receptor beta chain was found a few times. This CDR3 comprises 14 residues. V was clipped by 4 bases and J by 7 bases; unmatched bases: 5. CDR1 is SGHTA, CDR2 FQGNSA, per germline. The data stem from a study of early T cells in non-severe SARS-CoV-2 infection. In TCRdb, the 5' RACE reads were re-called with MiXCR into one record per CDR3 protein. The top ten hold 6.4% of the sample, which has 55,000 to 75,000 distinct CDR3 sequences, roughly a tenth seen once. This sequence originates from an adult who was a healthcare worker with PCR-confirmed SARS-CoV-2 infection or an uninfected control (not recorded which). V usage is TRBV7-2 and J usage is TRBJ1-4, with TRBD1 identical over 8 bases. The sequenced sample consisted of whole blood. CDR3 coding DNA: TGTGCCAGCAGCTCTGGACAGGGCTTTGAAAAACTGTTTTTT. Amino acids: CASSSGQGFEKLFF.